This is a list of T cell receptor beta chains from one sample in a study of T cells after yellow fever vaccination. TCRdb analysed the 5' RACE reads with MiXCR anew, one entry per CDR3 protein. The sample shows around 360,000 distinct CDR3 sequences, around 10% of them seen only once. The specimen was PBMCs, collected on the day of the first yellow fever vaccination. These receptors all stem from a man aged 18 to 35 who received the YFV17D yellow fever vaccine. Both conserved end residues are part of each CDR3. Each record gives: CDR3 DNA, CDR3 protein, D gene, clone size, J gene, V gene. D genes are given only for firm matches. Size is stated for part of the rows, as once, few or many counts, or as a class when the clone is expanded.

DNA: TGTGCCAGCAGCTGGGGTAGGGAGGTCTATGGCTACACCTTC; CDR3: CASSWGREVYGYTF; D: .; size: few; J: TRBJ1-2; V: TRBV7-8
DNA: TGCAGCGTAGACACGACGGGAAACACCATATATTTT; CDR3: CSVDTTGNTIYF; D: .; size: .; J: TRBJ1-3; V: TRBV29-1
DNA: TGCGCCAGCAGCCCGGTTGGATCTGGAAACACCATATATTTT; CDR3: CASSPVGSGNTIYF; D: .; size: .; J: TRBJ1-3; V: TRBV5-1
DNA: TGTGCCAGCTCACCCCTGGGAGGTGGCGGCACAGATACGCAGTATTTT; CDR3: CASSPLGGGGTDTQYF; D: .; size: .; J: TRBJ2-3; V: TRBV18
DNA: TGTGCCAGCGGACTGACTAACGATGGCGAAAAACTGTTTTTT; CDR3: CASGLTNDGEKLFF; D: .; size: few; J: TRBJ1-4; V: TRBV7-9
DNA: TGCAGTGCTAGAGTCCGGGTGAACACTGAAGCTTTCTTT; CDR3: CSARVRVNTEAFF; D: .; size: few; J: TRBJ1-1; V: TRBV20-1
DNA: TGCGCCAGCAGCTTGGGGGGGACAGGGAGGTTCAATGAGCAGTTCTTC; CDR3: CASSLGGTGRFNEQFF; D: TRBD1; size: few; J: TRBJ2-1; V: TRBV5-1
DNA: TGTGCCAGCAGCCAAGATGGGGCAGGAGGCTGGGAGACCCAGTACTTC; CDR3: CASSQDGAGGWETQYF; D: .; size: few; J: TRBJ2-5; V: TRBV4-2
DNA: TGTGCCAGCGGAGGGCACGGGGGGGCACATACGCAGTATTTT; CDR3: CASGGHGGAHTQYF; D: TRBD2; size: .; J: TRBJ2-3; V: TRBV2
DNA: TGTGCCAGCAGCCCTTGGACAGGGCGGACCGGGGAGCTGTTTTTT; CDR3: CASSPWTGRTGELFF; D: TRBD1; size: few; J: TRBJ2-2; V: TRBV7-6
DNA: TGTGCCAGCAGCTCCTCGGGGCTAGCGGGGGGTGCGTCGTTCTTC; CDR3: CASSSSGLAGGASFF; D: TRBD2; size: .; J: TRBJ2-1; V: TRBV5-4
DNA: TGTGCCAGCAAACCCTGGGCAGGGGCGAACACCGGGGAGCTGTTTTTT; CDR3: CASKPWAGANTGELFF; D: .; size: few; J: TRBJ2-2; V: TRBV12-3/TRBV12-4
DNA: TGTGCCAGCAGCGAATCCGACTACTCCCACACAGATACGCAGTATTTT; CDR3: CASSESDYSHTDTQYF; D: .; size: few; J: TRBJ2-3; V: TRBV27
DNA: TGTGCCAGCTCACCATGGGAAAAGGGAGCTTTCTTT; CDR3: CASSPWEKGAFF; D: .; size: .; J: TRBJ1-1; V: TRBV18
DNA: TGTGCCAGCAGCTCCCGTCCAGGGGATCCCTCCCTCCCTCGTGGCTACACCTTC; CDR3: CASSSRPGDPSLPRGYTF; D: .; size: few; J: TRBJ1-2; V: TRBV9
DNA: TGTGCCAGCAGACATGGAGGGGCAGGGGCCAACGTCCTGACTTTC; CDR3: CASRHGGAGANVLTF; D: .; size: .; J: TRBJ2-6; V: TRBV12-3/TRBV12-4
DNA: TGTGCCAGCAGCTACGGACTAGCGGGGGGGTACGAGCAGTACTTC; CDR3: CASSYGLAGGYEQYF; D: TRBD2; size: .; J: TRBJ2-7; V: TRBV5-4
DNA: TGCGCCAGCAGCTCGACAGGCCTGGGGCCAGATACGCAGTATTTT; CDR3: CASSSTGLGPDTQYF; D: .; size: many; J: TRBJ2-3; V: TRBV5-1
DNA: TGTGCCAGCAGCCTCCGTTTAGAAGGGGTAGATACGCAGTATTTT; CDR3: CASSLRLEGVDTQYF; D: .; size: .; J: TRBJ2-3; V: TRBV4-2
DNA: TGTGCCAGCAGTACCCCGACGGACCTGACCTATACCCAGTACTTC; CDR3: CASSTPTDLTYTQYF; D: .; size: few; J: TRBJ2-5; V: TRBV6-1
DNA: TGTGCCAGCAGCTTAGTGGGAGGGACAGACGGAAACACCATATATTTT; CDR3: CASSLVGGTDGNTIYF; D: TRBD1; size: .; J: TRBJ1-3; V: TRBV7-6
DNA: TGCAGTGCTAGAGACAGGACGGTGTATGGCTACACCTTC; CDR3: CSARDRTVYGYTF; D: .; size: few; J: TRBJ1-2; V: TRBV20-1
DNA: TGCGCCAGCAGCTTGAGGGACAGGGGCTACAATGAGCAGTTCTTC; CDR3: CASSLRDRGYNEQFF; D: TRBD1; size: many; J: TRBJ2-1; V: TRBV5-1
DNA: TGCGCCAGCAGCCAAGAGGAGGGTTGGGGCTATGGCTACACCTTC; CDR3: CASSQEEGWGYGYTF; D: .; size: few; J: TRBJ1-2; V: TRBV4-1